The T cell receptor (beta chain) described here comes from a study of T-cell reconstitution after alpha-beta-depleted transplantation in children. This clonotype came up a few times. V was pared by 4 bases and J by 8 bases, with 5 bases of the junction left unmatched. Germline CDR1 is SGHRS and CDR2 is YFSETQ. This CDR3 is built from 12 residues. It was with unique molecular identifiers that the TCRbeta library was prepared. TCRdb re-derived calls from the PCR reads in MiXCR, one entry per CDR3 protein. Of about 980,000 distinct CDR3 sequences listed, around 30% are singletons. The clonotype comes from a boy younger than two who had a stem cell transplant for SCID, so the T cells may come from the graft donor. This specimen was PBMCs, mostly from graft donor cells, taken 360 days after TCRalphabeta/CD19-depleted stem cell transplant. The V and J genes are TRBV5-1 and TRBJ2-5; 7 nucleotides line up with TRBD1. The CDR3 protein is CASSIDRETQYF. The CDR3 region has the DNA TGCGCCAGCAGCATAGACAGGGAAACCCAGTACTTC.